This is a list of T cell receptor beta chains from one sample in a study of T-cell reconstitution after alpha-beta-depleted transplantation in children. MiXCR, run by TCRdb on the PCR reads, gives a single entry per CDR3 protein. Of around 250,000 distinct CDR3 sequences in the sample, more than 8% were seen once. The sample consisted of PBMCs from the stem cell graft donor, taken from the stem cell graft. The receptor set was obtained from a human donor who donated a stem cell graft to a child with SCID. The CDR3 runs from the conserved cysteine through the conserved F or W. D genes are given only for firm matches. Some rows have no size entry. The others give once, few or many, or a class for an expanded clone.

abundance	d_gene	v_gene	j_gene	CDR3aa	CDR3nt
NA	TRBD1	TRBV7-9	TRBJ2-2	CASSPPQGARWGGELFF	TGTGCCAGCAGCCCCCCTCAGGGGGCCAGATGGGGCGGGGAGCTGTTTTTT
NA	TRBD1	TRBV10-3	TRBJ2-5	CATKGQPQETQYF	TGTGCCACGAAGGGACAGCCTCAAGAGACCCAGTACTTC
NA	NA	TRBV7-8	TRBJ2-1	CASSFSGLPPLNEQFF	TGTGCCAGCAGCTTTAGCGGATTACCGCCACTTAATGAGCAGTTCTTC
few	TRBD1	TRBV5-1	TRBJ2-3	CASSTTGDTDTQYF	TGCGCCAGCAGCACAACAGGGGACACAGATACGCAGTATTTT
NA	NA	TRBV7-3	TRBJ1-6	CASSETRTNSPLHF	TGTGCCAGCAGCGAGACAAGAACTAATTCACCCCTCCACTTT
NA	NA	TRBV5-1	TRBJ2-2	CASQQWGRVIGDTGELFF	TGCGCCAGCCAACAGTGGGGCCGGGTAATCGGGGACACCGGGGAGCTGTTTTTT
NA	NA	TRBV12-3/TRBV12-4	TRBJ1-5	CASSLSVSGNQPQHF	TGTGCCAGCAGTTTATCGGTCAGTGGAAATCAGCCCCAGCATTTT
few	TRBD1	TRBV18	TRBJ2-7	CASSPRIETGGSYEQYF	TGTGCCAGCTCACCCCGGATCGAGACAGGGGGTTCCTACGAGCAGTACTTC
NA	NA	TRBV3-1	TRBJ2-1	CASSQVSDEQFF	TGTGCCAGCAGCCAAGTTAGTGATGAGCAGTTCTTC
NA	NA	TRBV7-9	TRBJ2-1	CASSLLRSDNEQFF	TGTGCCAGCAGCCTTCTAAGATCAGACAATGAGCAGTTCTTC
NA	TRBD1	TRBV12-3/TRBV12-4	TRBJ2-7	CASSYTGTGVYEQYF	TGTGCCAGCAGCTATACCGGGACAGGGGTTTACGAGCAGTACTTC
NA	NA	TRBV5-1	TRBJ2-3	CASSLEGARTDTQYF	TGCGCCAGCAGCTTGGAGGGCGCCCGCACAGATACGCAGTATTTT
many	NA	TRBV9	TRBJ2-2	CASSVGNTGELFF	TGTGCCAGCAGCGTTGGGAACACCGGGGAGCTGTTTTTT
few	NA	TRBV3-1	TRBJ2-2	CASSQLDGPNTGELFF	TGTGCCAGCAGCCAATTGGACGGCCCGAACACCGGGGAGCTGTTTTTT
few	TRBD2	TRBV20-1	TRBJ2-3	CSAPGGSGGASDTQYF	TGCAGTGCACCGGGGGGTAGCGGGGGGGCCTCAGATACGCAGTATTTT
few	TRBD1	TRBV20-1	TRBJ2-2	CSADRQGNTGELFF	TGCAGTGCTGATAGACAGGGGAACACCGGGGAGCTGTTTTTT